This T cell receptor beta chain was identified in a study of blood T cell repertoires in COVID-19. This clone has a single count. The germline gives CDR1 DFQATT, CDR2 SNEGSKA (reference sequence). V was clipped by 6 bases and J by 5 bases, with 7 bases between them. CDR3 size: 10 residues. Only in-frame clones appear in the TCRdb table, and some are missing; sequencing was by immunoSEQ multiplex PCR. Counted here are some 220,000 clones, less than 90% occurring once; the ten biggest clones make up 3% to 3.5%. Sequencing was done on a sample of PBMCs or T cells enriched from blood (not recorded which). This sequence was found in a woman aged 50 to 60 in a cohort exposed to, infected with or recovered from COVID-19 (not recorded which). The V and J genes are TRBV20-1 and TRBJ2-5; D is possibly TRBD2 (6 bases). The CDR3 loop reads CSAAGETQYF. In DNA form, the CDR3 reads TGCAGTGCCGCGGGGGAGACCCAGTACTTC.